This TCR beta chain was sequenced during a study of blood T cell repertoires in COVID-19. Germline lookup yields CDR1 GTSNPN and CDR2 SVGIG (reference sequence). The junction had 10 bases not matched to a gene; V was cut back by 3 bases and J by 0 bases. The CDR3 runs 18 residues. The assay was immunoSEQ multiplex PCR, and TCRdb's table has in-frame clones only and misses some. The data hold about 12,000 clones, with 60% to 75% observed a single time. The sample comprised peripheral blood. The clonotype was recovered from a man aged 55-75 years with COVID-19, enrolled during active disease. The V call is TRBV30, the J call TRBJ2-6, with TRBD1 matching 8 bases. The CDR3 DNA sequence: TGTGCCTGGAGCGCGCGACAGGGGACCAGCTCTGGGGCCAACGTCCTGACTTTC. It codes for CAWSARQGTSSGANVLTF.